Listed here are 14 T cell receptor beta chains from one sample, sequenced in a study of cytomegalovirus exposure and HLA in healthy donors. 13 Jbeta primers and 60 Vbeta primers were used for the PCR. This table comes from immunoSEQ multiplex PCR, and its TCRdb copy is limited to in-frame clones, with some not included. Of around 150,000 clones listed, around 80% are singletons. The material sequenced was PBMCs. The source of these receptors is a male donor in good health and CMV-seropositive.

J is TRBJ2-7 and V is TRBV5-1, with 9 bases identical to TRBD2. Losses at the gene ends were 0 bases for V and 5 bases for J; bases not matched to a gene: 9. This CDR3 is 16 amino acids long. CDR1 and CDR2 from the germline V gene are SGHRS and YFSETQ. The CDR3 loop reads CASSLGLAAPQDEQYF. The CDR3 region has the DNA TGCGCCAGCAGCTTGGGACTAGCGGCCCCTCAGGACGAGCAGTACTTC.

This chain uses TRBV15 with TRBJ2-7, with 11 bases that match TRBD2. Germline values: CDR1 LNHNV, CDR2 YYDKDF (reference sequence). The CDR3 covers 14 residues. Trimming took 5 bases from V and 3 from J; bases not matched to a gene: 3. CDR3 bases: TGTGCCACCAGCCGCGGGACTAGCGGCTACGAGCAGTACTTC. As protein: CATSRGTSGYEQYF.

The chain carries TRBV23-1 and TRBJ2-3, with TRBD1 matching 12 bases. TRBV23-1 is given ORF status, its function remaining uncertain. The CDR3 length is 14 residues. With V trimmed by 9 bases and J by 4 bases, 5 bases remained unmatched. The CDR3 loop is CARPGQGAADTQYF. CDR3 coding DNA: TGCGCCAGACCGGGACAGGGGGCGGCAGATACGCAGTATTTT.

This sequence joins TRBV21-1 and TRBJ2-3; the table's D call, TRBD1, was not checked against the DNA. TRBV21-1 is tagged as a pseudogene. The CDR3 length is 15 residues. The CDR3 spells CASSKGRTGANTQYF. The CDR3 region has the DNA TGTGCCAGCAGCAAAGGGCGGACAGGGGCAAATACGCAGTATTTT.

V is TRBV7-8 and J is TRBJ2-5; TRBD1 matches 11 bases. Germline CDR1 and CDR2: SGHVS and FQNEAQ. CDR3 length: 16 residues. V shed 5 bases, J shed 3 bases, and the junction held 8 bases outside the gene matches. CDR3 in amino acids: CASSPRTGGGKETQYF. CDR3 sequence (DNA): TGTGCCAGCAGCCCACGGACAGGGGGCGGGAAAGAGACCCAGTACTTC.

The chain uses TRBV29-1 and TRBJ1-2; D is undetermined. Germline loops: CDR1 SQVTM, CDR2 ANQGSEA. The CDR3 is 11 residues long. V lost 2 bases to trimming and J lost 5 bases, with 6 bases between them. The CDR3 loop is CSVEQAYGYTF. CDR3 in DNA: TGCAGCGTTGAACAGGCGTATGGCTACACCTTC.

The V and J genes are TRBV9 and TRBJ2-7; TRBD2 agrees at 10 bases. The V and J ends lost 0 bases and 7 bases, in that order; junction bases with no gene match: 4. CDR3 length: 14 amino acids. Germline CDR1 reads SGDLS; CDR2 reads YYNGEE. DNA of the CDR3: TGTGCCAGCAGCGTAGCTCTAGCGGGAGAGGAGCAGTACTTC. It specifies CASSVALAGEEQYF. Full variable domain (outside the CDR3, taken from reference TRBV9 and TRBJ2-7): DSGVTQTPKHLITATGQRVTLRCSPRSGDLSVYWYQQSLDQGLQFLIQYYNGEERAKGNILERFSAQQFPDLHSELNLSSLELGDSALYFCASSVALAGEEQYFGPGTRLTVT.

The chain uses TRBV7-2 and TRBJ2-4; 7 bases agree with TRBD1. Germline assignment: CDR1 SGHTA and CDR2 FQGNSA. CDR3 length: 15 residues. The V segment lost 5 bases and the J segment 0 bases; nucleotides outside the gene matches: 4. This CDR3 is CASSTDRLAKNIQYF. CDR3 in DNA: TGTGCCAGCAGCACGGACAGGTTAGCCAAAAACATTCAGTACTTC.

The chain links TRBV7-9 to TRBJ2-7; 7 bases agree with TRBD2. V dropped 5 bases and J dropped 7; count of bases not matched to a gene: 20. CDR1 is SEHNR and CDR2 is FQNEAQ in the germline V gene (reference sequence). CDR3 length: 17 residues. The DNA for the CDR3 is TGTGCCAGCAGCCCCAGAGGAAGAGGGGCGGGAGTAGAGGAGCAGTACTTC. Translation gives CASSPRGRGAGVEEQYF.

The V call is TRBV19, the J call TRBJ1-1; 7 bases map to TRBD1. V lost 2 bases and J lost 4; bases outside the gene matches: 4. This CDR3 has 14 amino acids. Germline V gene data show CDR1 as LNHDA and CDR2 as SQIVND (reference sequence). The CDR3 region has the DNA TGTGCCAGTAGTATAAACAGGGGACGCACTGAAGCTTTCTTT. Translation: CASSINRGRTEAFF.

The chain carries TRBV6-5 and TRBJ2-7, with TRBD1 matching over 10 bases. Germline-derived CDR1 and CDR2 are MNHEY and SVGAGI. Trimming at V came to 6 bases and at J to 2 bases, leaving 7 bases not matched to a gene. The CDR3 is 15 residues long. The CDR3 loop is CASRPEGQGTYEQYF. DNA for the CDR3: TGTGCCAGCAGACCCGAGGGACAGGGGACCTACGAGCAGTACTTC.

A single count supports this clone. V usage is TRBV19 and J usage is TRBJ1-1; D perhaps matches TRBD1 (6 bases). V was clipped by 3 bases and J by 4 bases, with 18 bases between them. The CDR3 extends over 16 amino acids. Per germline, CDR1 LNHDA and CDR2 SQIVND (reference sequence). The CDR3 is CASSMAARGISTEAFF. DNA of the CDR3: TGTGCCAGTAGTATGGCGGCAAGGGGGATAAGCACTGAAGCTTTCTTT.

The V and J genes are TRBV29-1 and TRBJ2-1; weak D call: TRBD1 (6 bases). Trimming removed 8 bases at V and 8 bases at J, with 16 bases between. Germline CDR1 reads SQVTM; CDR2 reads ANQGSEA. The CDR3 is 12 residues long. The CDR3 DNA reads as TGCAGCTTACAGGGAATCGGTCATGAGCAGTTCTTC. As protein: CSLQGIGHEQFF.

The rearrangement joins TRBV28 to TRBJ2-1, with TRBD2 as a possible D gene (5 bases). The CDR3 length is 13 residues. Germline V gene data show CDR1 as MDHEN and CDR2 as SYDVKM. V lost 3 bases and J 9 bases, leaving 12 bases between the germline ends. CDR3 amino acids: CASSFRTLSEQFF. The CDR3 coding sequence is TGTGCCAGCAGTTTCAGGACTTTGAGTGAGCAGTTCTTC.